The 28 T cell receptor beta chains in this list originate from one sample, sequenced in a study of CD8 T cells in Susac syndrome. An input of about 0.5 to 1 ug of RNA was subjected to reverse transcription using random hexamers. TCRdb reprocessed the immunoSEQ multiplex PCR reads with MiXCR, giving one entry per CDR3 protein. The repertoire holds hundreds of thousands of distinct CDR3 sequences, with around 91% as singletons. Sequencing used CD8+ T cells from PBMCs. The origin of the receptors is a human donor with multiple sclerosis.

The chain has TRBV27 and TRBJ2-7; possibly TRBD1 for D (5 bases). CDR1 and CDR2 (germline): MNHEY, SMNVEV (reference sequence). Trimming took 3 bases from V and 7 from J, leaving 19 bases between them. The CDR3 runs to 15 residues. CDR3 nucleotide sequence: TGTGCCAGCAGTTTTCAGGGTTACACCATGGGGGAGCAGTACTTC. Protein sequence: CASSFQGYTMGEQYF.

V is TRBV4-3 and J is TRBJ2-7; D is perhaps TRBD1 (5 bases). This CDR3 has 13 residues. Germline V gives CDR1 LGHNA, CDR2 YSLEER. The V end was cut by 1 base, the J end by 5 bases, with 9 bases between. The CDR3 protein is CASSQVQGHEQYF. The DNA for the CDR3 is TGCGCCAGCAGCCAAGTTCAGGGCCACGAGCAGTACTTC.

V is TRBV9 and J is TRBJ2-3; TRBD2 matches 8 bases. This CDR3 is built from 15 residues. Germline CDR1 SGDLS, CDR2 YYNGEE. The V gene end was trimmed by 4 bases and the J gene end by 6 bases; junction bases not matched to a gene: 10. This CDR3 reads CASSPTGGPADTQYF. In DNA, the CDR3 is TGTGCCAGCAGCCCGACGGGAGGGCCAGCGGATACGCAGTATTTT.

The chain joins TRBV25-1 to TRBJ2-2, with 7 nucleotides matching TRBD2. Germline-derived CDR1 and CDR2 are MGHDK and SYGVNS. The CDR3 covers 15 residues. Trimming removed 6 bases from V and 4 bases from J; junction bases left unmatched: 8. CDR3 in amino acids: CASSPTTSPTGELFF. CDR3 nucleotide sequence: TGTGCCAGCAGCCCCACGACTAGCCCCACCGGGGAGCTGTTTTTT.

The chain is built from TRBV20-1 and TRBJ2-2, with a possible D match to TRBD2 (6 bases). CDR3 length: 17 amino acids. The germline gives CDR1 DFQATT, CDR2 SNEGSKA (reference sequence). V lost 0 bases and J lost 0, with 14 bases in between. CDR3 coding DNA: TGCAGTGCTAGAGATGTGGGCTCTAGCGCGAACACCGGGGAGCTGTTTTTT. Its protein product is CSARDVGSSANTGELFF.

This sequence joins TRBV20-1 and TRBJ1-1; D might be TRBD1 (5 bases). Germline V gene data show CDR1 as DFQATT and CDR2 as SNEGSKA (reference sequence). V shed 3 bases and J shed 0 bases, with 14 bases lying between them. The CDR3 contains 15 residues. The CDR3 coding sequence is TGCAGTGCTAGGACAGCTCTTCGAATGAACACTGAAGCTTTCTTT. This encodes CSARTALRMNTEAFF.

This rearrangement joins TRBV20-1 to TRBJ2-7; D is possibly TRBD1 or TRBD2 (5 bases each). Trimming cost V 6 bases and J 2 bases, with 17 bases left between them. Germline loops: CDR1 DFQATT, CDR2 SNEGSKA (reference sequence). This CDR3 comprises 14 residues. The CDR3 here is CSATGTKVTYEQYF. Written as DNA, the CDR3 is TGCAGTGCGACCGGGACGAAGGTAACCTACGAGCAGTACTTC.

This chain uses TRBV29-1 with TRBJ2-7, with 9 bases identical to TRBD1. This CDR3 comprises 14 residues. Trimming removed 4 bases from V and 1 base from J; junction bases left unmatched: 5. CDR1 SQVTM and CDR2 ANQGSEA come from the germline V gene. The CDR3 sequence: CSVVPGTGSYEQYF. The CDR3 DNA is TGCAGCGTTGTACCCGGGACAGGGTCCTACGAGCAGTACTTC.

The CDR3 protein is CASSFVLGGKETQYF. In DNA, the CDR3 is TGTGCCAGCAGCTTCGTCCTCGGGGGCAAAGAGACCCAGTACTTC. The rearrangement links TRBV7-9 to TRBJ2-5; TRBD1 or TRBD2 may be the D gene (6 bases each). CDR1 is SEHNR, CDR2 FQNEAQ, per germline (reference sequence). Trimming shortened V by 3 bases and J by 3 bases, and 14 bases separated the two germline ends. The CDR3 is 15 residues long.

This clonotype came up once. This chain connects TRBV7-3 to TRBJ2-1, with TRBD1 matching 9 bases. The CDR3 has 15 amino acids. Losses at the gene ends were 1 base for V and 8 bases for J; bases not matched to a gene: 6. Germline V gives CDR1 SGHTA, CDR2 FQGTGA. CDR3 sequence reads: CASSLMGQGLHEQFF. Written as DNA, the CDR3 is TGTGCCAGCAGCTTAATGGGACAGGGACTTCATGAGCAGTTCTTC.

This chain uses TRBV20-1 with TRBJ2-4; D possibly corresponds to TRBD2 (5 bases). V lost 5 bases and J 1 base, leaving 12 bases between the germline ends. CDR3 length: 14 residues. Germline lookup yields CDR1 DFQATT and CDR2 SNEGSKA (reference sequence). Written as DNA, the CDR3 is TGCAGTGCTCATAGCGTATCGGCCAAAAACATTCAGTACTTC. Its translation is CSAHSVSAKNIQYF.

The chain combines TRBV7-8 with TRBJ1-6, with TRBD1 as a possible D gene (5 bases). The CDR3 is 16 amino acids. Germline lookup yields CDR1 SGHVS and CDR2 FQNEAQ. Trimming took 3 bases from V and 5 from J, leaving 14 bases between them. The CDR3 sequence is CASSFFRGPDNSPLHF. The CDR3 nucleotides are TGTGCCAGCAGCTTTTTTAGGGGACCGGATAATTCACCCCTCCACTTT.

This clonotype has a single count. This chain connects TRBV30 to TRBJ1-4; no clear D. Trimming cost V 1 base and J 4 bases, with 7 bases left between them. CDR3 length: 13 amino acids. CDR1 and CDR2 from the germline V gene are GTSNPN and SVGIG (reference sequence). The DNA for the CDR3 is TGTGCCTGGAGTGGTCAGAATAATGAAAAACTGTTTTTT. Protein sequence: CAWSGQNNEKLFF. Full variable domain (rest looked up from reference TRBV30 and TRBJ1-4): SQTIHQWPATLVQPVGSPLSLECTVEGTSNPNLYWYRQAAGRGLQLLFYSVGIGQISSEVPQNLSASRPQDRQFILSSKKLLLSDSGFYLCAWSGQNNEKLFFGSGTQLSVL.

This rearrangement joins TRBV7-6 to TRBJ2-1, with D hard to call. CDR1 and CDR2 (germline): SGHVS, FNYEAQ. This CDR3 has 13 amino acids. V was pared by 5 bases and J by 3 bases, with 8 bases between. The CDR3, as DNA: TGTGCCAGCAGCGCTAGGATCTACAATGAGCAGTTCTTC. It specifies CASSARIYNEQFF.

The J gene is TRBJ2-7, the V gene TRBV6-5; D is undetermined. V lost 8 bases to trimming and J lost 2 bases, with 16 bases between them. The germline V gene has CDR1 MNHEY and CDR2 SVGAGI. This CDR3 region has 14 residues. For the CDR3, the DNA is TGTGCCAGCTCAAAGACGGCTGAAGCCTACGAGCAGTACTTC. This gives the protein CASSKTAEAYEQYF.

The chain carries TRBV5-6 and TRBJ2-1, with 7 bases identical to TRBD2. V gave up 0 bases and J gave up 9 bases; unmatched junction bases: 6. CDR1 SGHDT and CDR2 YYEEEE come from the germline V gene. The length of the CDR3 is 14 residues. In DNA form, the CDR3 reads TGTGCCAGCAGCTTGGTCACTAGCGCCGGTGAGCAGTTCTTC. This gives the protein CASSLVTSAGEQFF.

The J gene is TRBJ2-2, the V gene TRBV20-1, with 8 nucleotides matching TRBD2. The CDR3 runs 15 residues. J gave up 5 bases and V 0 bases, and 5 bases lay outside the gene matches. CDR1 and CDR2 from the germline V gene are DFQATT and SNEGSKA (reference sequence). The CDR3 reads CSARESGRVTGELFF. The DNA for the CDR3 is TGCAGTGCTAGAGAGAGCGGGAGAGTTACCGGGGAGCTGTTTTTT.

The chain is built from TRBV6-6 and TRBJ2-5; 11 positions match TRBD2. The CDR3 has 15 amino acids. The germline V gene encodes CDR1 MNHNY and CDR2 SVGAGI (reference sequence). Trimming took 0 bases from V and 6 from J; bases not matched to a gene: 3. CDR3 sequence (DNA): TGTGCCAGCAGTTACTCGACTAGCGGGGAACAGACCCAGTACTTC. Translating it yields CASSYSTSGEQTQYF.

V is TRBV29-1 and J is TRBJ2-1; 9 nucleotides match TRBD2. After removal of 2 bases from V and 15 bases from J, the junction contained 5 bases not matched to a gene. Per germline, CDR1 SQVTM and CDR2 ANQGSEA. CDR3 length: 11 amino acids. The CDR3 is CSVELGLAWFF. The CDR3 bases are TGCAGCGTTGAATTGGGACTAGCCTGGTTCTTC.

CDR3: CASSPQGGSYEQYF. In DNA, the CDR3 is TGTGCCAGCAGTCCACAGGGTGGCTCCTACGAGCAGTACTTC. The chain links TRBV27 to TRBJ2-7, with D maybe TRBD1 (6 bases). Looked up from germline, CDR1 is MNHEY and CDR2 is SMNVEV (reference sequence). The CDR3 spans 14 residues. Trimming took off 5 bases at V and 0 bases at J, with 11 bases between the two ends.

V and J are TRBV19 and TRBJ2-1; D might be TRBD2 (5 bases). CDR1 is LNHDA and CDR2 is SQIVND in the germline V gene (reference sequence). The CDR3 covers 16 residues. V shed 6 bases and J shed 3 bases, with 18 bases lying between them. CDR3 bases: TGTGCCAGTAGCCCTGAGTGGGCGGGCTTCTACAATGAGCAGTTCTTC. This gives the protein CASSPEWAGFYNEQFF.

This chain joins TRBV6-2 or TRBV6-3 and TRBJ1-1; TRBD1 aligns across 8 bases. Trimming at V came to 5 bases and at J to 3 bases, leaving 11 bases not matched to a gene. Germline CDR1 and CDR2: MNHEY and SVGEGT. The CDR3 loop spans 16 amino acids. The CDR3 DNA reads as TGTGCCAGCAGTCGAGGGACAGGCTGGTACGACACTGAAGCTTTCTTT. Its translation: CASSRGTGWYDTEAFF.

The CDR3 sequence is CASSQEGGWNSGSIYNEQFF. In DNA, the CDR3 is TGCGCCAGCAGCCAAGAAGGGGGCTGGAATAGCGGGAGTATCTACAATGAGCAGTTCTTC. This chain joins TRBV4-3 and TRBJ2-1, with 9 bases aligning to TRBD2. From germline, CDR1 is LGHNA and CDR2 YSLEER. The trim removed 0 bases at V and 3 bases at J, leaving 15 bases unmatched. The CDR3 length is 20 residues.

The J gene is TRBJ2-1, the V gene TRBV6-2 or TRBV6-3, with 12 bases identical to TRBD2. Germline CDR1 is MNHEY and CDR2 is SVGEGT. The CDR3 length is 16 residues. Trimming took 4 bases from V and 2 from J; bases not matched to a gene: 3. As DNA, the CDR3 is TGTGCCAGCAGTTTGACTAGCGGGGGAGCCTACAATGAGCAGTTCTTC. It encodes CASSLTSGGAYNEQFF.

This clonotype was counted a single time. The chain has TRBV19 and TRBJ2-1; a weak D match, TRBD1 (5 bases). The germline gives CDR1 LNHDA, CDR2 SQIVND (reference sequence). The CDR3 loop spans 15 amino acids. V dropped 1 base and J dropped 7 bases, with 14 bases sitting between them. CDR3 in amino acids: CASSIGQPAWNEQFF. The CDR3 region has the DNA TGTGCCAGTAGTATAGGACAGCCGGCGTGGAATGAGCAGTTCTTC.

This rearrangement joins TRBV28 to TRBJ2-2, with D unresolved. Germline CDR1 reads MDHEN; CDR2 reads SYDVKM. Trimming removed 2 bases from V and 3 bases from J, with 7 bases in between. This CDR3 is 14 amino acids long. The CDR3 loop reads CASSLRRYTGELFF. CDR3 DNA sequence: TGTGCCAGCAGTTTACGAAGGTACACCGGGGAGCTGTTTTTT.

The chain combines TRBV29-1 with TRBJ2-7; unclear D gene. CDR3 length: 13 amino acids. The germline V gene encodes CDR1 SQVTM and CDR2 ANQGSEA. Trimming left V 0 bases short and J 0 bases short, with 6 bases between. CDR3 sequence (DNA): TGCAGCGTTGAAGAGGGCAGCTCCTACGAGCAGTACTTC. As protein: CSVEEGSSYEQYF.

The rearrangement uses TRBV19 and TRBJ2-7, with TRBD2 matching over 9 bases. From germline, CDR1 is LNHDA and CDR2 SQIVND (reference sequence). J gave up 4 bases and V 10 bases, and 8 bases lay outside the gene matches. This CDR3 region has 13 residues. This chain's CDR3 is CATRLAGTYEQYF. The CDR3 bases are TGTGCCACCCGGCTAGCGGGGACTTACGAGCAGTACTTC.